The 4 T cell receptor beta chains given below trace back to one sample, sequenced in a study of T cell repertoires in cytomegalovirus infection. TCRdb reprocessed the reads with MiXCR, giving one entry per CDR3 protein. This sample has about 890,000 distinct CDR3 sequences; 30% to 40% occur once, and the top ten carry 13%. No cognate antigen is known for these TCRs. The starting material was cultured CD8+ T cells from PBMCs, obtained from culture after CMV antigen stimulation. These receptor sequences come from a human donor in good health (CMV status not recorded). Some clones in this sample may be carry-over from other donors' samples.

This chain connects TRBV6-5 to TRBJ2-1; D remains unclear. With 4 bases removed from V and 11 bases from J, the gap between germline ends came to 12 bases. CDR1 and CDR2 (germline): MNHEY, SVGAGI. There are 12 residues in the CDR3. CDR3 coding DNA: TGTGCCAGCAGTTCCTCGAGGCTGCAGCAGTTCTTC. This encodes CASSSSRLQQFF.

This clonotype has a handful of counts. The gene calls are TRBV6-6 and TRBJ2-3; 13 bases agree with TRBD2. In germline, CDR1 is MNHNY, CDR2 SVGAGI (reference sequence). The CDR3 is made up of 19 amino acids. Trimming at V came to 3 bases and at J to 1 base, leaving 10 bases not matched to a gene. The DNA for the CDR3 is TGTGCCAGCAGTTATTCGATAACTAGCGGGGGGGCCGGCACAGATACGCAGTATTTT. It specifies CASSYSITSGGAGTDTQYF.

This clonotype has a count of ten or more. The chain is built from TRBV7-2 and TRBJ2-7; 12 bases match TRBD2. The CDR3 consists of 15 residues. Germline CDR1 and CDR2: SGHTA and FQGNSA. Losses at the gene ends were 3 bases for V and 2 bases for J; bases not matched to a gene: 2. The CDR3 DNA reads as TGTGCCAGCAGCTTCACTAGCGGGAGGACCTACGAGCAGTACTTC. As protein: CASSFTSGRTYEQYF. Full variable domain (missing parts from reference TRBV7-2 and TRBJ2-7): GAGVSQSPSNKVTEKGKDVELRCDPISGHTALYWYRQSLGQGLEFLIYFQGNSAPDKSGLPSDRFSAERTGGSVSTLTIQRTQQEDSAVYLCASSFTSGRTYEQYFGPGTRLTVT.

This chain uses TRBV4-3 with TRBJ1-3; the match to TRBD1 covers 9 bases. The CDR3 totals 16 residues. Trimming at V came to 3 bases and at J to 4 bases, leaving 7 bases not matched to a gene. Germline CDR1 is LGHNA and CDR2 is YSLEER. This chain's CDR3 is CASSHSTGTGGNTIYF. The CDR3, as DNA: TGCGCCAGCAGCCATTCTACCGGGACAGGGGGAAACACCATATATTTT.